Sequencing of this T cell receptor (beta chain) was carried out in a study of T cell repertoires in cytomegalovirus infection (dated by TCRdb to between 2017 and 2020). Looking at the study overall: Peptide stimulations targeted recently identified HLA-C-restricted CMV epitopes, whose presentation resists viral immunomodulation, together with well-studied HLA-B-restricted epitopes. Because public TCR beta signatures pointed to carriage of CMV infection together with the matching HLA type, the HLA type of each donor mattered for the analysis. The paper's findings and limits, for the study overall: The ex vivo response was dominated by HLA-C-restricted CMV-specific TCR beta clonotypes, which also provided the single most frequent clonotype in two of eight donors. In both this cohort and an independent roughly 400-donor cohort, the cumulative frequency of public TCR beta family members distinguished carriers of CMV infection plus the relevant HLA type.

What this sample's treatment or condition label stands for: in vitro stimulation with specific CMV peptide epitopes to enrich CMV-specific T cells. Of note for this clonotype: No antigen is known for it. No base quality information exists; no much larger clone differs at one position.

Sequencing was performed on an Illumina HiSeq 1500. TCRdb reran the public reads through fastp at Q25 and MiXCR, keeping productive beta chains. Every distinct CDR3 protein forms one entry, paired with its most common genes and DNA. Within this sample are 550,000 to 850,000 distinct CDR3 sequences, with 30% to 40% of them counted one time only. The top ten constitute about 18% of the sample. Sample: cultured PBMCs, taken from culture after CMV antigen stimulation. The origin of this receptor is a human donor in good health (CMV status not recorded). Some clones in this sample may be carry-over from other donors' samples.

CDR3 sequence: CSARVLVGTASLTNYGYTF. The base sequence is TGCAGTGCTAGAGTTTTGGTCGGGACAGCGTCCCTTACTAACTATGGCTACACCTTC. In this chain, TRBV20-1 is recombined with TRBJ1-2; 7 bases in the junction line up with TRBD1. Here V drops 1 base and J drops 0 bases, and the junction holds 17 bases not matched to any gene. Sequences DFQATT (CDR1) and SNEGSKA (CDR2) are obtained from the germline V gene (reference sequence). From the cysteine through the phenylalanine, the CDR3 covers 19 amino acids. Only the CDR3 DNA stays, 57 bases, in frame from base 1.